The clone carrying this T cell receptor beta chain turned up a few times. What it recognizes is unknown. Other DNA sequences from this sample encode an identical CDR3 as well. This record comes from a study of cytomegalovirus exposure and HLA in healthy donors. Whole-study findings and limits: In an earlier analysis, productive rearrangement rates for most beta V segments clustered near 87% or 30%. Researchers counted around 180 TCR beta chains as cytomegalovirus-associated.

The PCR used 60 Vbeta and 13 Jbeta primers. Authors' processing steps: Tens of millions of unique TCR beta chains, roughly 11 million of them shared, were counted by a later analysis. Profiled with immunoSEQ multiplex PCR; TCRdb holds only in-frame clones, not every one. V and J calls plus clone size are reproduced from that table; the DNA served to infer D and trimming. The profile shows approximately 250,000 clones, over 75% of them singletons. Sequenced input: PBMCs. This TCR came from a boy aged 5-17 years in good health and CMV-seronegative.

The CDR3 sequence is CASSYSDKNTEAFF. The CDR3 DNA is TGTGCCAGCAGTTACTCGGACAAGAACACTGAAGCTTTCTTT. The rearrangement links TRBV6-6 to TRBJ1-1; D is perhaps TRBD1 (5 bases). V was clipped by 0 bases and J by 1 base, with 6 bases between them. From germline, CDR1 is MNHNY and CDR2 SVGAGI (reference sequence). The CDR3 is made up of 14 amino acids.